This T cell receptor beta chain appears in the sequencing data of a study of CD8+ T cells in alopecia areata. In regard to this clone: Its antigen is unidentified.

Stated treatment: oral pan-JAK inhibitor, 5-10 mg twice daily. Extracted from the samples, RNA was reverse transcribed into cDNA to serve as the sequencing template. Only in-frame clones appear in the TCRdb table, and some are missing; sequencing was by immunoSEQ multiplex PCR. The data contain some 170,000 clones, 50% to 75% of them singletons. Trimming stripped 2 bases from V and 1 base from J, with 6 bases between. The CDR3 is 14 residues long. Germline CDR1 is GTSNPN and CDR2 is SVGIG (reference sequence). General study results and limits: Expanded CD8+ clones among the top 100, as well as scalp clonality, were significantly decreased by tofacitinib. In patients, TCRs were shared less clearly than in mice, and HLA may possibly be involved.

The sample consisted of CD4+ T cells sorted from blood, taken at roughly week 58, from a patient treated with tofacitinib. This clonotype was sampled from a human donor with alopecia areata. The chain uses TRBV30 and TRBJ2-6; D ambiguous. The chain's CDR3 is CAWSTPSGANVLTF. In nucleotides, the CDR3 is TGTGCCTGGAGTACGCCTTCTGGGGCCAACGTCCTGACTTTC. Drawing the rest from reference TRBV30 and TRBJ2-6, the complete variable domain is SQTIHQWPATLVQPVGSPLSLECTVEGTSNPNLYWYRQAAGRGLQLLFYSVGIGQISSEVPQNLSASRPQDRQFILSSKKLLLSDSGFYLCAWSTPSGANVLTFGAGSRLTVL.